The entry below describes one T cell receptor (beta chain). Its antigen is currently unknown. A read error is likely, as this CDR3 ends without the conserved phenylalanine or tryptophan. The sample is drawn from a study of cytomegalovirus exposure and HLA in healthy donors. Study outcomes and limitations: Within a later analysis, the majority of CMV-associated TCR beta chains appeared HLA-restricted.

Germline V gene data show CDR1 as MGHRA and CDR2 as YSYEKL. V was shortened by 1 base and J by 0 bases, with 12 bases between the two germline ends. The CDR3 runs 16 residues. PCR was performed using 60 Vbeta and 13 Jbeta primers. Measured with immunoSEQ multiplex PCR; TCRdb has only the in-frame clones, and not every one. The sample includes 100,000 to 150,000 clones, about 76% of them seen just once. The chain has TRBV4-1 and TRBJ1-1; D may be TRBD1 (6 bases). This clonotype was obtained from a woman between 35 and 50 years old in good health and CMV-seronegative. The sample was PBMCs. CDR3 nucleotide sequence: TGCGCCAGCAGCCAAGTGGGGGCGACGATGAACACTGAAGCTTTCCTT. It codes for CASSQVGATMNTEAFL.